Detailed here is one T cell receptor (beta chain). Only in-frame clones appear in the TCRdb table, and some are missing; sequencing was by immunoSEQ multiplex PCR. Among about 120,000 clones listed, approximately 89% were seen once. The sample belongs to a study of control samples from healthy donors and cancer patients. V dropped 1 base and J dropped 1 base, with 3 bases sitting between them. This CDR3 is built from 13 residues. The V gene's germline CDR1 is MNHEY and CDR2 SMNVEV (reference sequence). The material sequenced was blood. The source of this sequence is a man aged 35-49 years in good health. The chain combines TRBV27 with TRBJ2-3; D is ambiguous. In DNA, the CDR3 is TGTGCCAGCAGTTTATTAGGCACAGATACGCAGTATTTT. This sequence encodes CASSLLGTDTQYF.